This is a list of T cell receptor beta chains from one sample in a study of CD8+CD57+ T cells in acquired aplastic anemia. TCRdb recomputed calls from the reads with MiXCR, one row per CDR3 protein. The sample records about 210,000 distinct CDR3 sequences, 30% to 35% being singletons. The material sequenced was sorted CD4+, CD8+, or CD8+CD57+ T cells (not recorded which) from PBMCs. The origin of the receptors is a human donor in good health, serving as a control. The CDR3 runs from the conserved cysteine through the conserved F or W.

v_call: TRBV27; cdr3_aa: CASSLGRGGRETQYF
v_call: TRBV19; cdr3_aa: CASKRQTGPFYGYTF
v_call: TRBV20-1; cdr3_aa: CSARDGRNSYEQYF
v_call: TRBV29-1; cdr3_aa: CSEAGRGDTQYF
v_call: TRBV4-1; cdr3_aa: CASSQVGLAGVGTGELFF
v_call: TRBV19; cdr3_aa: CASSIDRDRGIYGYTF
v_call: TRBV18; cdr3_aa: CASSPGETHGYTF
v_call: TRBV2; cdr3_aa: CASSVYREDTEWGSPLHF
v_call: TRBV19; cdr3_aa: CASSIAGGNEQYF
v_call: TRBV2; cdr3_aa: CASSEGTRVDEQYF
v_call: TRBV24-1; cdr3_aa: CATSDPSPTSQETQYF
v_call: TRBV11-1; cdr3_aa: CASSSNRAYSGNTIYF
v_call: TRBV19; cdr3_aa: CASSDTASPPLHF
v_call: TRBV5-1; cdr3_aa: CASSSFPPPYEQYF
v_call: TRBV7-2; cdr3_aa: CASSLTGQGLYGYTF
v_call: TRBV7-3; cdr3_aa: CASSLTTVDTQYF
v_call: TRBV24-1; cdr3_aa: CATSGTSGRANIEEQFF
v_call: TRBV7-8; cdr3_aa: CASSLARDRAITEAFF
v_call: TRBV2; cdr3_aa: CASSDLVPGEEYTQYF
v_call: TRBV19; cdr3_aa: CASSTDYEAGTQYF
v_call: TRBV5-1; cdr3_aa: CASSVTGQGAQETQYF
v_call: TRBV4-1; cdr3_aa: CASSQVWGPQNTEAFF
v_call: TRBV15; cdr3_aa: CATSRDMTGKNHEQYF
v_call: TRBV20-1; cdr3_aa: CSARDQGGAYEQYF
v_call: TRBV29-1; cdr3_aa: CSVTGTGFGYTF
v_call: TRBV2; cdr3_aa: CASSKTGGQPQHF
v_call: TRBV10-3; cdr3_aa: CATGGEWSIFGENEQFF
v_call: TRBV5-1; cdr3_aa: CASSYKTPGQYYEQYF
v_call: TRBV9; cdr3_aa: CASSVSGYYNSPLHF
v_call: TRBV5-1; cdr3_aa: CASSPLSRGSNYGYTF
v_call: TRBV20-1; cdr3_aa: CSARTGGTEAFF
v_call: TRBV29-1; cdr3_aa: CSVGVGVGGQPQHF
v_call: TRBV4-1; cdr3_aa: CASSPGQGDQPQHF
v_call: TRBV20-1; cdr3_aa: CSAVQGHIDQPQHF
v_call: TRBV25-1; cdr3_aa: CASSFGGNEAFF
v_call: TRBV19; cdr3_aa: CASSIAEVLGGNTIYF
v_call: TRBV25-1; cdr3_aa: CASSSNRAQPQHF
v_call: TRBV5-5; cdr3_aa: CASSLDRPSGATF
v_call: TRBV10-1; cdr3_aa: CASTDGTGKFF
v_call: TRBV5-1; cdr3_aa: CASSLGTGPTGELFF